This TCR beta chain was identified during a study of regulatory T cells in long-lasting Graves disease (dated by TCRdb to 2020 to 2022). Regarding the complete study: Newly diagnosed Graves' disease patients had taken antithyroid drugs for less than 3 months. Persistent Graves' disease patients were compared with newly diagnosed Graves' disease patients by peripheral blood TCR sequencing and RNA sequencing. The study was conducted in China and was registered as a clinical trial. A total of around 35 samples were covered by TCR sequencing, comprising 13 persistent and approximately 20 newly diagnosed Graves' disease patients. Beyond this particular receptor, the publication reports: Patients with persistent disease shared more public clonotypes (fewer than 3,000) than newly diagnosed patients did (966). Because the primary lesion, thyroid tissue, could not be accessed, the study looked at peripheral blood alone. Sequencing and analysis were limited to the TCR beta chain. The small sample size was acknowledged by the authors as a limitation that may reduce accuracy. Preferential use of TRBV28, TRBJ1-2 and TRBJ2-5 was observed in persistent disease, whereas TRBV20-1 and TRBJ2-1 were favored in newly diagnosed disease. Lower TCR Shannon entropy and fewer highly expanded clones were observed in persistent Graves' disease patients than in newly diagnosed patients, which suggested clonal expansion.

The method was multiplex PCR. The sample was run on an Illumina HiSeq 4000. To build TCR beta libraries, CDR3 regions were amplified by Arm-PCR using iRepertoire HTBI primers. Gel purification was performed on PCR products prior to sequencing. Per the authors' processing: A total of some 65 TRBV and 14 TRBJ segments were identified across samples and were used for gene usage analysis of CDR3 amino acid clonotypes. COPE and FqMerger were used to merge the filtered high-quality paired reads into contigs. Contigs were aligned with BLAST to IMGT TRBV, TRBD and TRBJ reference genes, and CDR3 was defined per IMGT. Any clonotype with a frequency above 0.1% was counted as a highly expanded clone. Shannon entropy was used to measure repertoire diversity, and the Gini coefficient was used to measure V-J evenness. A clonotype was considered public if more than one individual shared it. TCRdb redid the processing of the public reads, applying fastp at Q25 and MiXCR, and retained in-frame beta chains. Rows merge per CDR3 protein into single entries with the most common DNA and genes. The V and J calls were not made by the authors but by TCRdb's processing. The sample includes some 560,000 distinct CDR3 sequences, with about 15% observed a single time. Around 25% of the sample is held by the ten biggest clonotypes.

Details on this clonotype: Its target antigen remains unknown. A much more abundant neighbour one base away suggests this may be a read error.

Taken with the paper, the label for time point translates to: newly diagnosed GD, antithyroid drugs for less than 3 months. For both TCR sequencing and RNA sequencing, RNA was extracted from PBMCs in TRIzol. The diagnosis of Graves' disease followed American Thyroid Association guidelines. Recruitment of patients was carried out at an endocrinology department in Xi'an, China. From each patient, approximately 9 milliliters of peripheral blood was collected into an EDTA anticoagulant tube. Ficoll Paque Plus density gradient separation was used to isolate PBMCs, and no further T cell sorting was done. RNA quality was checked with an Agilent 2100 Bioanalyzer and agarose gel, and concentration with a NanoDrop 2000. Inclusive of the bounding cysteine and phenylalanine, the CDR3 is 16 residues long. The read is trimmed to its CDR3 DNA, 48 bases read in frame from base 1. For CDR1 and CDR2, the germline V gene lists SGHRS and YFSETQ. V is pared back by 4 bases and J by 0 bases, with 14 bases lying between the germline termini.

These same data were also listed under a study on T cells in Graves' hyperthyroidism and ophthalmopathy. As that second paper reports: Stable Graves' hyperthyroidism was defined as no progression to ophthalmopathy during 18 months of follow-up. Hyperthyroidism patients were newly diagnosed, had a disease duration of under 2 months, and were aged 18 to 65 years. Exclusion was applied to patients with uncontrolled infections, other autoimmune diseases, pregnancy or lactation. Diagnoses were established on the basis of clinical symptoms, serum thyroxine and TRAb, thyroid ultrasound, and orbital computed tomography. A first-round RT-PCR of the TCR CDR3 used the HTBI primer set with the Qiagen OneStep RT-PCR kit. Most expanded thyroid clonotypes (frequency above 0.001) were also found in blood, which suggests that blood repertoires may mirror thyroid immune responses. Ophthalmopathy was separated from stable hyperthyroidism by a 13 V-J signature model, with about 88% sensitivity and about 81% specificity obtained in cross-validation and 80%/75% obtained in testing. In validation, the model predicted progression to ophthalmopathy with about 71% sensitivity and less than 75% specificity, a median of 6.5 months before onset. A discovery cohort of approximately 100 patients, roughly 45 with Graves' ophthalmopathy and over 55 with stable Graves' hyperthyroidism, was used to find distinguishing TCR V-J signatures. Whether ophthalmopathy could be predicted prospectively was tested in an independent validation cohort made up of under 20 hyperthyroidism patients plus 17 patients who later progressed to ophthalmopathy. The 90 or so discovery patients were randomly split 7:3 into training and test sets. The study also compared thyroid tissue and blood T-cell repertoires from roughly six Graves' hyperthyroidism patients. After sampling, hyperthyroidism patients received methimazole starting at 30 mg daily, and ophthalmopathy patients received high-dose intravenous methylprednisolone. The libraries were constructed in a second round of multiplex PCR and then size-selected and purified. The libraries were sequenced on an Illumina HiSeq2000 using paired-end 100 bp reads. SOAPnuke was used to process the raw data, throwing out any read that contained adapters or uncalled bases, had a mean Phred below 15, or lacked an exact constant-primer or identifier match. High-quality paired reads were merged with COPE v1.2.5, and unique nucleotide sequences were defined as clonotypes. MiTCR v1.1 was used to align clonotypes to the IMGT TRBV, TRBD and TRBJ reference segments. Only V-J combinations with frequency above 0.0001, covering about 99% of repertoires, were analysed. The TCS score was defined as the ratio of F50 (clonal expansion) to E x V (chaos), calculated using BLOSUM62-based TCRdist between CDR3 peptides within each V-J. Welch's t-statistics and random forest reduced roughly 500 V-J features to fewer than 15, which were used in a naive Bayes classifier (R e1071). No statistical method was used to set the sample size in advance, and investigators knew the group allocation. The paper describes TCR Vbeta CDR3 sequencing of 140 or so peripheral blood samples, made up of 43 ophthalmopathy patients, some 80 hyperthyroidism patients and roughly 17 progressor patients.

The TCR sequence derives from a middle-aged woman with Graves disease. Donor details come from another sample of the same person, matched by shared clones. The sequencing here drew on peripheral blood mononuclear cells (PBMCs), taken at new diagnosis, from a patient treated with antithyroid drugs. The sequence links TRBV5-1 to TRBJ2-1; the D gene is possibly TRBD1, with 6 bases matching. The DNA sequence follows: TGCGCCAGCAGCATGGGGGCTACTAGCTCCTACAATGAGCAGTTCTTC. Translated, it reads CASSMGATSSYNEQFF.